The 23 T cell receptor beta chains below all came from one sample that was sequenced in a study of blood T cell repertoires in COVID-19. Sequencing was performed with immunoSEQ multiplex PCR; in TCRdb, only in-frame clones are kept and a portion is missing. Of about 180,000 clones listed, over 75% are singletons. The sequencing input was peripheral blood. Every receptor here comes from a man between 65 and 79 years old with active or convalescent COVID-19.

The gene calls are TRBV30 and TRBJ2-1; no definite D call. Trimming took 2 bases from V and 3 from J, leaving 8 bases between them. CDR3 length: 13 amino acids. The germline CDR1 and CDR2 sequences are GTSNPN and SVGIG (reference sequence). CDR3 nucleotides: TGTGCCTGGAGTCGGCGGATCTACAATGAGCAGTTCTTC. Translating it yields CAWSRRIYNEQFF.

The V gene is TRBV5-1, the J gene TRBJ2-7; the D gene is possibly TRBD1 (5 bases). Trimming removed 3 bases from V and 3 bases from J, with 7 bases in between. In germline, CDR1 is SGHRS, CDR2 YFSETQ. This CDR3 spans 12 amino acids. The CDR3 spells CASSSGHYEQYF. Written as DNA, the CDR3 is TGCGCCAGCAGCTCCGGACACTACGAGCAGTACTTC.

V is TRBV9 and J is TRBJ2-1; weak D call: TRBD2 (6 bases). The CDR3 is 14 residues long. V lost 0 bases to trimming and J lost 9 bases, with 13 bases between them. Germline-derived CDR1 and CDR2 are SGDLS and YYNGEE. Here the CDR3 reads CASSVEERAIEQFF. In DNA form, the CDR3 reads TGTGCCAGCAGCGTAGAGGAGCGGGCCATTGAGCAGTTCTTC.

This clone was counted only a few times. The chain joins TRBV19 to TRBJ1-5; unclear D gene. The CDR3 extends over 13 amino acids. Germline V gene data show CDR1 as LNHDA and CDR2 as SQIVND (reference sequence). V was cut by 3 bases and J by 7 bases, with 10 bases left in between. The CDR3 loop is CASSINRVQPQHF. The CDR3 nucleotides are TGTGCCAGTAGTATTAATCGAGTACAGCCCCAGCATTTT.

V is TRBV18 and J is TRBJ1-2; 7 bases agree with TRBD1. CDR1 is KGHSH, CDR2 LQKENI, per germline. Trimming cost V 6 bases and J 8 bases; bases outside gene matches: 15. The CDR3 has 15 residues. The CDR3 sequence: CASSLNDREEKGYTF. CDR3 nucleotide sequence: TGTGCCAGCTCTCTTAACGACAGGGAAGAAAAGGGCTACACCTTC.

The chain combines TRBV19 with TRBJ1-2; 7 positions match TRBD1. The CDR3 is 12 residues long. The germline gives CDR1 LNHDA, CDR2 SQIVND (reference sequence). The junction had 8 bases not matched to a gene; V was cut back by 10 bases and J by 6 bases. CDR3 protein: CATADRPHGYTF. In DNA form, the CDR3 reads TGTGCCACAGCGGACAGGCCACATGGCTACACCTTC.

CDR3 loop: CASSSDRATGELFF. In nucleotides, the CDR3 is TGTGCCAGTAGTTCTGACAGGGCGACCGGGGAGCTGTTTTTT. The chain employs TRBV19 and TRBJ2-2; 7 bases are a match to TRBD1. The CDR3 spans 14 residues. Trimming cost V 5 bases and J 5 bases; bases outside gene matches: 5. Germline V gene sequence: CDR1 LNHDA, CDR2 SQIVND (reference sequence).

The table lists this clone with a count of one. The CDR3 bases are TGTGCCAGCAGTTATCTACAGGGGAGCGGCACTGAAGCTTTCTTT. Its translation is CASSYLQGSGTEAFF. The chain combines TRBV6-5 with TRBJ1-1, with 7 bases matching TRBD1. V lost 3 bases, J lost 4 bases, and 8 bases stayed unmatched. Germline CDR1 reads MNHEY; CDR2 reads SVGAGI. The CDR3 extends over 15 amino acids.

This rearrangement joins TRBV9 to TRBJ2-2, with 8 bases fitting TRBD2. The CDR3 runs 14 residues. CDR1 and CDR2 (germline): SGDLS, YYNGEE. V lost 5 bases to trimming and J lost 6 bases; unmatched junction nucleotides: 6. The CDR3 loop is CASSSREGSGELFF. DNA of the CDR3: TGTGCCAGCAGTTCACGGGAGGGATCCGGGGAGCTGTTTTTT.

This clone was detected once. The chain recombines TRBV2 with TRBJ1-2; D gene ambiguous. Germline CDR1 and CDR2: SNHLY and FYNNEI. The CDR3 loop spans 14 amino acids. Trimming shortened V by 6 bases and J by 4 bases, and 15 bases separated the two germline ends. DNA of the CDR3: TGTGCCAGCAGGGCCTCCCTGCTTCCCTATGGCTACACCTTC. It codes for CASRASLLPYGYTF.

The chain couples TRBV6-2 or TRBV6-3 to TRBJ2-1; D may be TRBD1 (6 bases). The germline V and J ends were trimmed by 4 bases and 4 bases, with 14 bases remaining between them. CDR3 size: 15 residues. Germline V lookup: CDR1 MNHEY, CDR2 SVGEGT. The CDR3 nucleotides are TGTGCCAGCAGTTCGCACCGGGACATTTACAATGAGCAGTTCTTC. Its translation is CASSSHRDIYNEQFF.

The chain employs TRBV21-1 and TRBJ2-1; the listed D gene, TRBD2, was not tested against the DNA. TRBV21-1 is termed a pseudogene. CDR3 length: 24 residues. CDR3 sequence: CASPTLISVAGGWRYTITYNEQFF. DNA of the CDR3: TGTGCCAGCCCGACCTTGATCTCGGTAGCGGGGGGTTGGAGGTACACTATTACCTACAATGAGCAGTTCTTC.

The chain is built from TRBV6-5 and TRBJ1-3; D is unresolved. The CDR3 consists of 13 residues. Trimming stripped 6 bases from V and 3 bases from J, with 9 bases between. CDR1 MNHEY and CDR2 SVGAGI come from the germline V gene. The CDR3 here is CASSLGRGNTIYF. The CDR3 DNA reads TGTGCCAGCAGCCTGGGCCGTGGAAACACCATATATTTT.

In this sample, this clone turned up a few times. The genes are TRBV6-2 or TRBV6-3 and TRBJ1-1; 7 nucleotides agree with TRBD1. The V and J ends lost 5 bases and 10 bases, in that order; junction bases with no gene match: 4. The CDR3 contains 11 residues. CDR1 and CDR2 (germline): MNHEY, SVGEGT. DNA of the CDR3: TGTGCCAGCAGTAACCGACAGGGAGCTTTCTTT. Its translation: CASSNRQGAFF.

This rearrangement joins TRBV18 to TRBJ1-5; D might be TRBD1 (6 bases). CDR3 size: 15 residues. V was pared by 3 bases and J by 5 bases, with 14 bases between. Germline assignment: CDR1 KGHSH and CDR2 LQKENI. Written as DNA, the CDR3 is TGTGCCAGCTCACCGGTAACAGGGAACGATCAGCCCCAGCATTTT. As protein: CASSPVTGNDQPQHF.

V and J are TRBV6-2 or TRBV6-3 and TRBJ1-1, with D perhaps TRBD1 (6 bases). Germline V gives CDR1 MNHEY, CDR2 SVGEGT. Trimming removed 0 bases at V and 7 bases at J, with 27 bases between. The CDR3 runs to 19 residues. Here the CDR3 DNA reads TGTGCCAGCAGTTACTCCTTGACGTCTGTTAGGGGGACGGAGATTGAAGCTTTCTTT. Protein: CASSYSLTSVRGTEIEAFF.

The chain combines TRBV6-5 with TRBJ1-3; TRBD1 agrees at 8 bases. With V trimmed by 5 bases and J by 1 base, 4 bases remained unmatched. The CDR3 consists of 15 residues. Per germline, CDR1 MNHEY and CDR2 SVGAGI. The CDR3 loop reads CASSTDRGSGNTIYF. The CDR3 bases are TGTGCCAGCAGTACAGACAGGGGTTCTGGAAACACCATATATTTT.

This rearrangement joins TRBV11-3 to TRBJ2-3; D unclear. V dropped 0 bases and J dropped 5 bases, with 3 bases sitting between them. This CDR3 contains 12 residues. The germline V gene encodes CDR1 SGHNT and CDR2 YENEEA. This CDR3 is CASSLDRDTQYF. The CDR3 region has the DNA TGTGCCAGCAGCTTAGATCGAGATACGCAGTATTTT.

The chain links TRBV29-1 to TRBJ1-1, with 9 positions matching TRBD1. The germline V gene has CDR1 SQVTM and CDR2 ANQGSEA. The CDR3 is 12 residues long. Trimming removed 8 bases from V and 3 bases from J; junction bases left unmatched: 4. The CDR3: CSTNRGHTEAFF. Here the CDR3 DNA reads TGCAGCACTAACAGGGGGCACACTGAAGCTTTCTTT.

Details on this clone: One end of the junction fails to match germline, which may point to a read error. The rearrangement joins TRBV12-3 or TRBV12-4 to TRBJ2-7; TRBD1 might be the D (6 bases). The CDR3 covers 13 residues. CDR3 nucleotide sequence: TGTGCCAGCAGCTTAGGACAGTCCTACGAGCAGTACTTC. Its translation: CASSLGQSYEQYF.

To note about this clone: The identical CDR3 is also encoded by other nucleotide sequences in the sample. V gene TRBV6-5 combines with J gene TRBJ1-2; no clear D gene. From germline, CDR1 is MNHEY and CDR2 SVGAGI. This CDR3 spans 12 amino acids. Trimming shortened V by 6 bases and J by 4 bases, and 9 bases separated the two germline ends. CDR3 residues: CASSPFPYGYTF. CDR3 DNA: TGTGCCAGCAGCCCCTTCCCCTATGGCTACACCTTC.

The V gene is TRBV5-4, the J gene TRBJ2-5, with 8 bases identical to TRBD2. The germline V gene has CDR1 SGHNT and CDR2 YYREEE (reference sequence). V gave up 1 base and J gave up 5 bases; unmatched junction bases: 13. The CDR3 has 17 residues. The CDR3 DNA sequence: TGTGCCAGCAGCTTGAGGATCGGGGGGGCCGATTCGGAGACCCAGTACTTC. This gives the protein CASSLRIGGADSETQYF.

The chain is built from TRBV18 and TRBJ1-4; D might be TRBD1 (5 bases). Trimming left V 5 bases short and J 3 bases short, with 10 bases between. The CDR3 loop spans 14 amino acids. CDR1 is KGHSH and CDR2 is LQKENI in the germline V gene. The CDR3 coding sequence is TGTGCCAGCTCAGACAGCCCTGCTAATGAAAAACTGTTTTTT. This gives the protein CASSDSPANEKLFF.